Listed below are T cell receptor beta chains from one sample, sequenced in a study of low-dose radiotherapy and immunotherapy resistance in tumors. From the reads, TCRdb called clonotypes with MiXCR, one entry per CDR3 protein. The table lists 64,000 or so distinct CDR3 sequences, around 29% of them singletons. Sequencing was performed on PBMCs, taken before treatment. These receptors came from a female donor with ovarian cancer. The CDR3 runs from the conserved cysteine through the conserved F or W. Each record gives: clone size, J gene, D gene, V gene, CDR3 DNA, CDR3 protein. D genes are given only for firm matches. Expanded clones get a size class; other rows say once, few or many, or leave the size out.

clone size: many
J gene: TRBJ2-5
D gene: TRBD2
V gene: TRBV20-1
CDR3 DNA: TGCAGTGCCCCGACTAGCCGGGAGACCCAGTACTTC
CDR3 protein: CSAPTSRETQYF

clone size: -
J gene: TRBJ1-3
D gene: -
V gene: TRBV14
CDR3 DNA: TGTGCCAGCAGCCAAGATTTGACGGGCTCTGGAAACACCATATATTTT
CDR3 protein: CASSQDLTGSGNTIYF

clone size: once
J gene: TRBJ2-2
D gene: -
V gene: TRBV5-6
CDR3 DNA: TGTGCCAGCAGCTTCCTAGACAGTGGAGACACCGGGGAGCTGTTTTTT
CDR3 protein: CASSFLDSGDTGELFF

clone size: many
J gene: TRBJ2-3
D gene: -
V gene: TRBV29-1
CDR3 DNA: TGCAGCGTTAGGACGGGGCCCCCAGATACGCAGTATTTT
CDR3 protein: CSVRTGPPDTQYF

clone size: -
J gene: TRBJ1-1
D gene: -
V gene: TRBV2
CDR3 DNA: TGTGCCAGCAAGGGCCACAGAACCCCCTTGCGGAACACTGAAGCTTTCTTT
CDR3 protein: CASKGHRTPLRNTEAFF

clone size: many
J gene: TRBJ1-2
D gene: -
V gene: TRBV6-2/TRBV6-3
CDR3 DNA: TGTGCCAGCAGTGATCTTCTAGAACCGGGAAGTGGCTACACCTTC
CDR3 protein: CASSDLLEPGSGYTF

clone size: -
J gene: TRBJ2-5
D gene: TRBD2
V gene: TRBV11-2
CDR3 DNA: TGTGCAAGCAGCCCCGGGGGGGGGGGGACCCAGCACTTC
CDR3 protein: CASSPGGGGTQHF

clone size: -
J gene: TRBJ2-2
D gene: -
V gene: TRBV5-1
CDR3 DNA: TGCGCCAGCAGCCACGACACCGGGGAGCTGTTTTTT
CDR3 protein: CASSHDTGELFF

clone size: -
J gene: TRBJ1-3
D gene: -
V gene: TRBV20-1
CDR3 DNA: TGCAGTGCTAGTATTTCCAACACCATATATTTT
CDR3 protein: CSASISNTIYF

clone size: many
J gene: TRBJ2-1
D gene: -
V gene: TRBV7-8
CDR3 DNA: TGTGCCAGCAGCTTAGCGGCGGGCCCGTCCTACAATGAGCAGTTCTTC
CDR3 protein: CASSLAAGPSYNEQFF

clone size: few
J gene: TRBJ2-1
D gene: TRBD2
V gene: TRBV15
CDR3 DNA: TGTGCCACCAGCAGAGAAGGCGGGAGCCGGAATGAGCAGTTCTTC
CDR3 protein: CATSREGGSRNEQFF

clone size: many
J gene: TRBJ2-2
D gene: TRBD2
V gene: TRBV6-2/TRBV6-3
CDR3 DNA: TGTGCCAGCACAACATCCCTCGGGATAGCGGGAGTGCACACCGGGGAGCTGTTTTTT
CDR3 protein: CASTTSLGIAGVHTGELFF

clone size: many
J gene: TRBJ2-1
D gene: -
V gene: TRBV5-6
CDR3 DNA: TGTGCCAGCAGCTTGGGATTTCTTCCATACAATGAGCAGTTCTTC
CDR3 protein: CASSLGFLPYNEQFF

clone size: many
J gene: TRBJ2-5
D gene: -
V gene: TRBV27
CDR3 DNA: TGTGCCAGCGGGGGTGACCCACGCCAAGAGACCCAGTACTTC
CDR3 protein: CASGGDPRQETQYF

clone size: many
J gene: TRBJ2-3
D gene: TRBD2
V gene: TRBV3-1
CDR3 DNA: TGTGCCAGCAAAAGCGGGGGTATGGATACGCAGTATTTT
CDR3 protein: CASKSGGMDTQYF

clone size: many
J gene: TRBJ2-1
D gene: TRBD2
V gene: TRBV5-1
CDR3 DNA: TGCGCCAGCAGCACTGCTAGCGGGAGGTACAATGAGCAGTTCTTC
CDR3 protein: CASSTASGRYNEQFF

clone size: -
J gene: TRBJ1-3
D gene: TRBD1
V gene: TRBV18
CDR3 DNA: TGTGCCAGCTCACCACCTACGACAGGGGGAAACACCATATATTTT
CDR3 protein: CASSPPTTGGNTIYF

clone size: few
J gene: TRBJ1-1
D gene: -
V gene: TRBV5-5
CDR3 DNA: TGTGCCAGCAGCTTGGCCAGACGCACTGAAGCTTTCTTT
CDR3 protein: CASSLARRTEAFF

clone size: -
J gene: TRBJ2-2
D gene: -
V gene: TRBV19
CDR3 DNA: TGTGCCAGTAGTATAGACAGCCGGGCCGGGGAGCTGTTTTTT
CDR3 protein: CASSIDSRAGELFF

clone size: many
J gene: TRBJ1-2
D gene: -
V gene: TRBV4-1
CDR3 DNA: TGCGCCAGCAGCCAAGACACAGGCAGGCTAGAATCTAACTATGGCTACACCTTC
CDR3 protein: CASSQDTGRLESNYGYTF

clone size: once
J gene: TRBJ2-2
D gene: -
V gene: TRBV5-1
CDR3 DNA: TGCGCCAGCAGGAGGGACCTGAACAGGGAGCTGTTTTTT
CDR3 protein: CASRRDLNRELFF

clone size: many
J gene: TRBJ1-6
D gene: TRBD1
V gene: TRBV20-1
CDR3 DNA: TGCAGTGCTAAGGACAGGTATTCACCCCTCCACTTT
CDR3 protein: CSAKDRYSPLHF

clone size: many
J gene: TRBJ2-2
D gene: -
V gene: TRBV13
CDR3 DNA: TGTGCCAGCAGCTTTACCACCGGGGAGCTGTTTTTT
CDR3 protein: CASSFTTGELFF

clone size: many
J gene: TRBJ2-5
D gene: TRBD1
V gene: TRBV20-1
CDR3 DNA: TGCAGTGCACCCCGACAGGGTGGGCAAGAGACCCAGTACTTC
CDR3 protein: CSAPRQGGQETQYF

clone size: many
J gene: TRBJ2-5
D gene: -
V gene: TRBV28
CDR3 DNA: TGTGCCAGCAATCTACAGGGAAAGTCGGCCCAGTACTTC
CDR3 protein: CASNLQGKSAQYF

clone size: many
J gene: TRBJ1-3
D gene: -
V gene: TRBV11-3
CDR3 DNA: TGTGCCAGCAGCACTAGGCAGGCGATACCTGGAAACACCATATATTTT
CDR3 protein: CASSTRQAIPGNTIYF

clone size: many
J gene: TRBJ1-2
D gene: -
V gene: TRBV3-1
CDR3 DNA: TGTGCCAGCAGCCATTTACAGGGCTATGGCTACACCTTC
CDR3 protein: CASSHLQGYGYTF

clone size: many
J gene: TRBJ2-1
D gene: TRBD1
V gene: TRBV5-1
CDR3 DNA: TGCGCCAGCAGCAGAGGGACAGGGAACAATGAGCAGTTCTTC
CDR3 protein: CASSRGTGNNEQFF

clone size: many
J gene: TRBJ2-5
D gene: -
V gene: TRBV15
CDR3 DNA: TGTGCCACCAGCCTGTACCAAGAGACCCAGTACTTC
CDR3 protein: CATSLYQETQYF

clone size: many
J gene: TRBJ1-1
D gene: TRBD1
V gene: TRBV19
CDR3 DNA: TGTGCCAGTATCTACTCCGGGACAGGGGGAACTGAAGCTTTCTTT
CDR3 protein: CASIYSGTGGTEAFF

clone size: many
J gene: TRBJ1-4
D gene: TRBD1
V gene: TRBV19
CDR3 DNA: TGTGCCAGTACCTTTGGGACAGCAACTAATGAAAAACTGTTTTTT
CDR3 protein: CASTFGTATNEKLFF

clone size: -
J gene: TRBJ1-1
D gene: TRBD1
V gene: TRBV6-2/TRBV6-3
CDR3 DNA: TGTGCCAGCAGTGAACCGGGACAGGCCCCTGAAGCTTTCTTT
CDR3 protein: CASSEPGQAPEAFF

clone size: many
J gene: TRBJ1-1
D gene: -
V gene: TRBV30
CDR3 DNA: TGTGCCTGGAGTTCCGGGGGTACTGAAGCTTTCTTT
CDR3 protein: CAWSSGGTEAFF

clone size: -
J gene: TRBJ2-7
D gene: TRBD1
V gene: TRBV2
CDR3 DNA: TGTGCCAGCAACCCCGACAGGGGTTGGATCGAGCAGTACTTC
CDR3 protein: CASNPDRGWIEQYF

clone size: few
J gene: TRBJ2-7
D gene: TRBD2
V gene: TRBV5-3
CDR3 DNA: TGTGCCAGCAGCCCGGGGGGAGCGGGAGCCTACGAGCAGTACTTC
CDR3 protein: CASSPGGAGAYEQYF

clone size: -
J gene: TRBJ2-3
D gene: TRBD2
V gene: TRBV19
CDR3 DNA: TGTGCCACCCATTTTAGCGGGGGGTCAGATACGCAGTATTTT
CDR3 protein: CATHFSGGSDTQYF

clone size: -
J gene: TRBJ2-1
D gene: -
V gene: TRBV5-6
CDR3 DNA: TGTGCCAGCAGCTTGAGGCTAGCGTATAGCTCCTACAATGAGCAGTTCTTC
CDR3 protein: CASSLRLAYSSYNEQFF

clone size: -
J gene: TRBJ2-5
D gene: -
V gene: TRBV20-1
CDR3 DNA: TGCAGTGCTACCGACGGTAAAGAGACCCAGTACTTC
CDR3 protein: CSATDGKETQYF

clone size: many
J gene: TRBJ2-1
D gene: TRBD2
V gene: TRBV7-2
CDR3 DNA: TGTGCCAGCAGCTTATGGATTCGGGGGCCTAGCGGGAGTTCCTACAATGAGCAGTTCTTC
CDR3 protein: CASSLWIRGPSGSSYNEQFF

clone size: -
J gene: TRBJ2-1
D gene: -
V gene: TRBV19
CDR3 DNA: TGTGCCAGTAGTATTGGGTGGGGGAGGTACAATGAGCAGTTCTTC
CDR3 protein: CASSIGWGRYNEQFF

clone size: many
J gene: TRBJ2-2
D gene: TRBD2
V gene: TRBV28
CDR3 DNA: TGTGCCAGCAGTCCGGCAAGCGGGAGGGGAAGGAACACCGGGGAGCTGTTTTTT
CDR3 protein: CASSPASGRGRNTGELFF

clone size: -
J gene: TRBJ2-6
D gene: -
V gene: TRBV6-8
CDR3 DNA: TGTGCCAGCAGTGTACGGAACTCTGGGGCCAACGTCCTGACTTTC
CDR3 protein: CASSVRNSGANVLTF

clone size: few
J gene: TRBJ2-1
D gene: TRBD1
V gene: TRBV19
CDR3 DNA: TGTGCCAGTATAACCGGGACAGGGGGCGCGAATGAGCAGTTCTTC
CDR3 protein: CASITGTGGANEQFF